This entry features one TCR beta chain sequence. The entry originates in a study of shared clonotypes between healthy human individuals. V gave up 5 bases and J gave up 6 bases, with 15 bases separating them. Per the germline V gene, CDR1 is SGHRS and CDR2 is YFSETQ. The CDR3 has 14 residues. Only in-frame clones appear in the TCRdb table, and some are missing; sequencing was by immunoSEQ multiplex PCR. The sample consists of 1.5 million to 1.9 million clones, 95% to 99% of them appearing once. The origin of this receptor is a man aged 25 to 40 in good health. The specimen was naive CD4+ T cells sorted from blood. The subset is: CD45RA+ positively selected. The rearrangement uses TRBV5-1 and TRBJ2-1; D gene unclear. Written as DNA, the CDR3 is TGCGCCAGCAGTTCGTCTAAAGCACCCAATGAGCAGTTCTTC. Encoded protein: CASSSSKAPNEQFF.